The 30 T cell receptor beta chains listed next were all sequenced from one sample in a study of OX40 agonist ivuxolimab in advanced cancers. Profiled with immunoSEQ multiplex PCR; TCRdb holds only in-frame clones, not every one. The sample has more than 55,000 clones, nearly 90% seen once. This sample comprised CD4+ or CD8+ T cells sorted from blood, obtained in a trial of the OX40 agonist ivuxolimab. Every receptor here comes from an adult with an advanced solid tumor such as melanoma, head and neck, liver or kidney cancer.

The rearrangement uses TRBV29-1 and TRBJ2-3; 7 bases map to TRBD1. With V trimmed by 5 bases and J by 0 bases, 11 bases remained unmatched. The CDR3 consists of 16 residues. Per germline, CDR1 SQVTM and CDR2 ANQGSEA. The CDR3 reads CSVNRGRQESTDTQYF. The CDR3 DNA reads TGCAGCGTTAATAGGGGGCGTCAAGAAAGCACAGATACGCAGTATTTT.

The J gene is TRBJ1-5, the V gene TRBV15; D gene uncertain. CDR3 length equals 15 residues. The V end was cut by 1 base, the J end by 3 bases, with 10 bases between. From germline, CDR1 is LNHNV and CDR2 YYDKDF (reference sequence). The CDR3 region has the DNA TGTGCCACCAGCAGAGGTAGGGTCCCCAATCAGCCCCAGCATTTT. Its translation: CATSRGRVPNQPQHF.

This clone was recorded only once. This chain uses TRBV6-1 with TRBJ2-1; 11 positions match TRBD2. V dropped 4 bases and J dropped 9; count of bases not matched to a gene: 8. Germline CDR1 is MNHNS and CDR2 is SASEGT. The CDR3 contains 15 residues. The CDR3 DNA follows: TGTGCCAGCAGTGCTCGACTAGCGGGAAACGGTGAGCAGTTCTTC. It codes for CASSARLAGNGEQFF.

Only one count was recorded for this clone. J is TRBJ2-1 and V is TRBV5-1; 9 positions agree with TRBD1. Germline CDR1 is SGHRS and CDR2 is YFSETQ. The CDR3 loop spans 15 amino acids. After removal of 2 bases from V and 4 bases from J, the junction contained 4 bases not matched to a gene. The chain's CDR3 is CASSFTGGKYNEQFF. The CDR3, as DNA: TGCGCCAGCAGCTTCACAGGGGGCAAGTACAATGAGCAGTTCTTC.

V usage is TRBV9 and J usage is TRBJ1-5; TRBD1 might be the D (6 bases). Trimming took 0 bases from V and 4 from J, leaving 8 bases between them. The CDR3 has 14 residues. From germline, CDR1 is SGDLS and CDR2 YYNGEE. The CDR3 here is CASSVGGANQPQHF. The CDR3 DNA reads TGTGCCAGCAGCGTAGGGGGGGCGAATCAGCCCCAGCATTTT.

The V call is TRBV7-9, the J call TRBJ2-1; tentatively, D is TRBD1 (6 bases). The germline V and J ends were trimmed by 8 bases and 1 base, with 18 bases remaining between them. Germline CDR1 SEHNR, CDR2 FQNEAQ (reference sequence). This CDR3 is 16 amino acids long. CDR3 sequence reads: CASGPSGDLSYNEQFF. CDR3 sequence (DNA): TGTGCCAGCGGACCCTCAGGGGACCTATCCTACAATGAGCAGTTCTTC.

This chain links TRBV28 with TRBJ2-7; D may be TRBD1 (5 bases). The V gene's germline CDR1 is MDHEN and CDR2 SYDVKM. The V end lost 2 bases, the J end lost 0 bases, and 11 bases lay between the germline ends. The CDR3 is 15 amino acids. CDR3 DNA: TGTGCCAGCAGTTTAATTACAGGACACTCCTACGAGCAGTACTTC. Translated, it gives CASSLITGHSYEQYF.

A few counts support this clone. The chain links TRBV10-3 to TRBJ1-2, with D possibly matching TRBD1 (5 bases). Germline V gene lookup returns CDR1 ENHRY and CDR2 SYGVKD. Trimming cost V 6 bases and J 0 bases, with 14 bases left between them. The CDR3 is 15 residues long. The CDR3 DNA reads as TGTGCCATCAGAACGGGACTGACGGCTAACTATGGCTACACCTTC. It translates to CAIRTGLTANYGYTF.

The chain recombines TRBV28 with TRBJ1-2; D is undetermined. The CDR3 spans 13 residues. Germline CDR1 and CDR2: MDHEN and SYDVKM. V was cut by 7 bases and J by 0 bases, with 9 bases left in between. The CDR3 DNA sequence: TGTGCCAGCACCTCACAAGCTAACTATGGCTACACCTTC. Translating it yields CASTSQANYGYTF.

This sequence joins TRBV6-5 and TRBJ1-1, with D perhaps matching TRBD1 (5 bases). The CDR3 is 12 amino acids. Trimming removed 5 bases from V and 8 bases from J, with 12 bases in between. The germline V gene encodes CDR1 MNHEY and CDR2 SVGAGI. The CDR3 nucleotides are TGTGCCAGCAGTCCCGACAGACCAGAAGCTTTCTTT. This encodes CASSPDRPEAFF.

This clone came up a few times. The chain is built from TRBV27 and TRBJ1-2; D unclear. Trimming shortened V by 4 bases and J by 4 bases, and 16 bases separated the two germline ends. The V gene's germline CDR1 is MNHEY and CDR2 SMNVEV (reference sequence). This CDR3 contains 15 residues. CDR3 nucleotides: TGTGCCAGCAGTTCGACACTTTCAGCGGGCTATGGCTACACCTTC. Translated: CASSSTLSAGYGYTF.

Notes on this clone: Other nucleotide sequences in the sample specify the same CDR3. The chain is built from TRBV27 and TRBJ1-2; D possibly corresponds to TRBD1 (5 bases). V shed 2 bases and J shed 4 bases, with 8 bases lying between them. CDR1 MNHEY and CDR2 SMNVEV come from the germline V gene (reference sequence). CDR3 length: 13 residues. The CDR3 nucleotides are TGTGCCAGCAGTTTAACTGGGGGCTATGGCTACACCTTC. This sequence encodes CASSLTGGYGYTF.

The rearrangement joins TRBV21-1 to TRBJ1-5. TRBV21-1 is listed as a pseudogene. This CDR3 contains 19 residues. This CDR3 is CASSTPGPLRSGRGQPQHF. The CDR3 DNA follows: TGTGCCAGCAGCACTCCGGGACCGCTAAGGTCAGGGCGAGGTCAGCCCCAGCATTTT.

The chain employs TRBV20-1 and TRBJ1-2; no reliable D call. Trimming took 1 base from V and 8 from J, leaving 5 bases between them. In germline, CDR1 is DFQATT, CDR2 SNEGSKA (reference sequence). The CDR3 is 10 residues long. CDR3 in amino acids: CSARGAGYTF. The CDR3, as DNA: TGCAGTGCTAGAGGGGCGGGCTACACCTTC.

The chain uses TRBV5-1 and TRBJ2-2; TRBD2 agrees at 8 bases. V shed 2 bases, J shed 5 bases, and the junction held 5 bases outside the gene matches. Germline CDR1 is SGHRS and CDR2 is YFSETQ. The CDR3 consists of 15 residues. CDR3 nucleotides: TGCGCCAGCAGCTTCGGGGGCGGGAGGACCGGGGAGCTGTTTTTT. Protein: CASSFGGGRTGELFF.

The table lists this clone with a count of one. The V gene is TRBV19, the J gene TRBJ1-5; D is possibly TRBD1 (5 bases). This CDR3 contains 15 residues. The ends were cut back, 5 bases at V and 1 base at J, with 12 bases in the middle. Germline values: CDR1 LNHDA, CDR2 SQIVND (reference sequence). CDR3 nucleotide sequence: TGTGCCAGTAGTTCAGGGACCCTAAGCAATCAGCCCCAGCATTTT. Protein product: CASSSGTLSNQPQHF.

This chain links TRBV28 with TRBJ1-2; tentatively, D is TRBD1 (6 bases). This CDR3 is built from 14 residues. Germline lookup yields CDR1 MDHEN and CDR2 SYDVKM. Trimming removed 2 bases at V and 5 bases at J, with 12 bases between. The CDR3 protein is CASSLPGGAYGYTF. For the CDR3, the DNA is TGTGCCAGCAGTTTACCGGGGGGCGCATATGGCTACACCTTC.

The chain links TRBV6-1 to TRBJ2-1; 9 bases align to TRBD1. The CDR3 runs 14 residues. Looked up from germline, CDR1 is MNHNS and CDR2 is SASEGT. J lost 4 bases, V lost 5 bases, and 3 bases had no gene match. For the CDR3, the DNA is TGTGCCAGCAGTTGGGGACAGGGATACAATGAGCAGTTCTTC. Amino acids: CASSWGQGYNEQFF.

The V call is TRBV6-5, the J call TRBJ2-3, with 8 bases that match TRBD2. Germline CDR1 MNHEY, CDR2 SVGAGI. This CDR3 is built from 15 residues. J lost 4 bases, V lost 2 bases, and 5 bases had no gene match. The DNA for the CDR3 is TGTGCCAGCAGTTACCAGGGACTAGACGCAGATACGCAGTATTTT. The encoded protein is CASSYQGLDADTQYF.

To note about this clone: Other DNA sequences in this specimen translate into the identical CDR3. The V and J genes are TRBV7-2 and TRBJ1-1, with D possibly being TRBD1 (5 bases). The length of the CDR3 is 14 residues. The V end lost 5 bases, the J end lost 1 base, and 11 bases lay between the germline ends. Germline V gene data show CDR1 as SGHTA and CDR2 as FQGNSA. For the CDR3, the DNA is TGTGCCAGCAGCCCTGGGGCCGCGAACACTGAAGCTTTCTTT. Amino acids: CASSPGAANTEAFF.

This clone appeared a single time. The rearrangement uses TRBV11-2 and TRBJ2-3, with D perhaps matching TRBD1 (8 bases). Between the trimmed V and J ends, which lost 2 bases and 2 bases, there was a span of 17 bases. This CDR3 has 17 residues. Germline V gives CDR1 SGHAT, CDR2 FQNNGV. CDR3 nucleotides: TGTGCCAGCAGCTTAAGGGGGGGGACAGGCCACACAGATACGCAGTATTTT. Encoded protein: CASSLRGGTGHTDTQYF.

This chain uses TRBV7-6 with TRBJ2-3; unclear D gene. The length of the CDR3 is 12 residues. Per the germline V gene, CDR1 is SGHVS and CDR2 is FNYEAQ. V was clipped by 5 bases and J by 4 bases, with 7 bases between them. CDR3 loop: CASSPSSDTQYF. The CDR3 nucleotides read TGTGCCAGCAGCCCTTCGTCAGATACGCAGTATTTT.

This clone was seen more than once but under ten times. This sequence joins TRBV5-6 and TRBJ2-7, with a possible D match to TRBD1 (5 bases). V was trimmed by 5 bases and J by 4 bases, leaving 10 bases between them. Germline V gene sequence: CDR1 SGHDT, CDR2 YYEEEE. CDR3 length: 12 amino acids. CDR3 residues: CASSQTAYEQYF. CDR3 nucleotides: TGTGCCAGCAGTCAGACAGCTTACGAGCAGTACTTC.

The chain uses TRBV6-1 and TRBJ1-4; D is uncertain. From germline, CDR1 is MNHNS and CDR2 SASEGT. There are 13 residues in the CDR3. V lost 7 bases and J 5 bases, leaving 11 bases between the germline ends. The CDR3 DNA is TGTGCCAGCACTACTTACCCCAATGAAAAACTGTTTTTT. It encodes CASTTYPNEKLFF.

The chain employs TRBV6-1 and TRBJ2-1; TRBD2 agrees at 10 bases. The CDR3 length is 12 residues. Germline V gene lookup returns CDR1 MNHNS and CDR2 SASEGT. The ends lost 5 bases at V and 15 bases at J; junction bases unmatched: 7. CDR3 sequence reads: CASSLTAGGGFF. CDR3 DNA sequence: TGTGCCAGCAGTTTGACAGCGGGAGGGGGGTTCTTC.

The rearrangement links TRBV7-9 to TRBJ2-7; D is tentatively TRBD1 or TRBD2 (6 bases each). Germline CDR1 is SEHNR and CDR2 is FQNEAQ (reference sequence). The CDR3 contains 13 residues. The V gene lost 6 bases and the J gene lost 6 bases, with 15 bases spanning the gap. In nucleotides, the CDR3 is TGTGCCAGCAGTGCGGAGGGGGGAGTCGAGCAGTACTTC. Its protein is CASSAEGGVEQYF.

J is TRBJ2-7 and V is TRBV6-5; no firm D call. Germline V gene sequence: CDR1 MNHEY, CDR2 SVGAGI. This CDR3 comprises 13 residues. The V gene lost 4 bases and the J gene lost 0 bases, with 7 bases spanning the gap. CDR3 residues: CASSFRISYEQYF. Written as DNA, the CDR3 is TGTGCCAGCAGTTTCCGTATCTCCTACGAGCAGTACTTC.

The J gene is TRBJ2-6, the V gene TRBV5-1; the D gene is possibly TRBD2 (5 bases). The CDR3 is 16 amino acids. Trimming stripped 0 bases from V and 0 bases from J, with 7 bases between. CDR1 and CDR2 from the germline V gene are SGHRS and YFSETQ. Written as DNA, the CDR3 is TGCGCCAGCAGCTTGGCCCGGGGCTCTGGGGCCAACGTCCTGACTTTC. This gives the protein CASSLARGSGANVLTF.

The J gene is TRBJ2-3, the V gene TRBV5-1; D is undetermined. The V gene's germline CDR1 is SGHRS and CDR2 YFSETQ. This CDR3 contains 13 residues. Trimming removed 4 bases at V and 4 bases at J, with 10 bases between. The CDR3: CASSTVPADTQYF. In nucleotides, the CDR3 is TGCGCCAGCAGCACGGTTCCAGCAGATACGCAGTATTTT.

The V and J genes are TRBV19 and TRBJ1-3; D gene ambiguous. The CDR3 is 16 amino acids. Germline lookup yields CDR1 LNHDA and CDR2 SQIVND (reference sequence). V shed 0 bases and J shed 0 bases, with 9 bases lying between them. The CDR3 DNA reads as TGTGCCAGTAGTATAGATCAGCGAGGCTCTGGAAACACCATATATTTT. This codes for CASSIDQRGSGNTIYF.